The T cell receptor beta chain under discussion was sequenced for a study of T cell repertoires in cytomegalovirus infection. Each CDR3 protein is one row after TCRdb ran MiXCR on the reads. The table records fewer than 650,000 distinct CDR3 sequences, about 39% of them present only once. The germline V gene encodes CDR1 SGHRS and CDR2 YFSETQ. V lost 2 bases, J lost 11 bases, and 22 bases lay in between. The CDR3 runs to 15 residues. Concerning this clonotype: The antigen is undetermined.

This chain uses TRBV5-1 with TRBJ1-1, with D possibly matching TRBD1 (6 bases). This sequence originates from a human donor in good health (CMV status not recorded). Some clones in this sample may be carry-over from other donors' samples. The sample consisted of cultured PBMCs, taken from culture after CMV antigen stimulation. The CDR3 DNA is TGCGCCAGCAGCTTTACAGGGAGTCGGGGATTTGAGGCTTTCTTT. Translated: CASSFTGSRGFEAFF.